This TCR beta chain was sequenced for a study of T cells in Graves' hyperthyroidism and ophthalmopathy. On the study more broadly: Peripheral blood draws took place at initial diagnosis, ahead of any treatment. Study-wide findings and caveats: A median roughly six months before onset, the model predicted ophthalmopathy.

The CDR3 loop spans 13 amino acids. From germline, CDR1 is KGHSH and CDR2 LQKENI. The V and J ends lost 8 bases and 4 bases, in that order; junction bases with no gene match: 5. This clonotype has a count of ten or more. What it binds is unknown. RNA transcripts yielded amplified TCR beta CDR3 regions. With the HTBI primer set, the TCR CDR3 went through a first round of RT-PCR. TCRdb redid the calling of the multiplex PCR reads with MiXCR, one entry per CDR3 protein. The sample carries some 760,000 distinct CDR3 sequences, about 15% recorded once. This receptor was obtained from a woman aged 18-29 years with Graves' hyperthyroidism. The V gene is TRBV18, the J gene TRBJ2-3; 8 bases match TRBD2. Sequenced input: blood. In nucleotides, the CDR3 is TGTGCCAGCGCGGGGGGAACCGCAGATACGCAGTATTTT. It encodes CASAGGTADTQYF. Supplemented by reference TRBV18 and TRBJ2-3, the full variable domain reads NAGVMQNPRHLVRRRGQEARLRCSPMKGHSHVYWYRQLPEEGLKFMVYLQKENIIDESGMPKERFSAEFPKEGPSILRIQQVVRGDSAAYFCASAGGTADTQYFGPGTRLTVL.